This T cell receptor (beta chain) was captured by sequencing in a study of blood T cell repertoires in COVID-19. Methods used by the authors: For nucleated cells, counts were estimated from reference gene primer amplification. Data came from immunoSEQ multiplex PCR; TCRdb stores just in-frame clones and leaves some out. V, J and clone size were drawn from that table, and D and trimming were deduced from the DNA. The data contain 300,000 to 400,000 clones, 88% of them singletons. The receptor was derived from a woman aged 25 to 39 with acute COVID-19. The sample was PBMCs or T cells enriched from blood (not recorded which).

The CDR3 DNA sequence: TGTGCCAGCAGCTTAGCCCGACAGAGCACAGATACGCAGTATTTT. It specifies CASSLARQSTDTQYF. The V and J genes are TRBV7-2 and TRBJ2-3; a possible D gene is TRBD1 (5 bases). CDR3 length: 15 amino acids. The V end lost 0 bases, the J end lost 0 bases, and 7 bases lay between the germline ends. Germline CDR1 reads SGHTA; CDR2 reads FQGNSA.